The subject of this entry is one T cell receptor (beta chain). Its antigen is unknown. This sample holds PBMCs from roughly 10 ml fresh peripheral blood. The data stem from a study of T cells in Graves' hyperthyroidism and ophthalmopathy. Whole-study findings and limits: Peripheral blood also featured most of the thyroid clonotypes expanded above 0.001.

TCR beta CDR3 regions were amplified from RNA. With the HTBI primer set, the TCR CDR3 went through a first round of RT-PCR. TCRdb fed the multiplex PCR reads into MiXCR, producing one record per CDR3 protein. The repertoire holds 560,000 or so distinct CDR3 sequences, with just under 20% as singletons. This CDR3 comprises 16 residues. Germline V lookup: CDR1 SGHNT, CDR2 YYREEE (reference sequence). Trimming cost V 4 bases and J 0 bases; bases outside gene matches: 7. This chain links TRBV5-4 with TRBJ2-1; 7 bases are shared with TRBD1. The origin of this receptor is a man in his forties with Graves' ophthalmopathy. The sample taken for sequencing was blood. DNA of the CDR3: TGTGCCAGCAGCGTCGGACAGGTCCGCTCCTACAATGAGCAGTTCTTC. Protein sequence: CASSVGQVRSYNEQFF.